The clone carrying this TCR beta chain was found a few times. This sample is drawn from a study of human T cells and chemical hapten exposure. One entry per CDR3 protein results from TCRdb running MiXCR on the RACE reads. The sample shows just over 90,000 distinct CDR3 sequences, just under 9% of them seen only once. The CDR3 consists of 14 residues. The V gene's germline CDR1 is SGHNT and CDR2 YYREEE (reference sequence). The V gene lost 4 bases and the J gene lost 5 bases, with 16 bases spanning the gap. Time point indicated: healthy volunteer bleed at 2 weeks. The authors' total RNA extraction used unfractionated whole blood.

Sequencing was carried out using whole blood. The gene calls are TRBV5-4 and TRBJ2-7; D perhaps matches TRBD1 (6 bases). This clonotype was obtained from a female donor in good health. Some clones in this sample may be carry-over from other donors' samples. The CDR3 region is CASSPTGSANEQYF. The DNA of the CDR3 is TGTGCCAGCAGCCCTACAGGGTCCGCTAACGAGCAGTACTTC.